Sequencing of this T cell receptor (beta chain) was carried out in a study of cytomegalovirus exposure and HLA in healthy donors. Study-wide points: Analysis performed later found more than 15,000 TCR beta sequences associated with HLA alleles at 0.05 false discovery rate. Prediction of most subjects' HLA-A and HLA-B alleles by TCR beta sequences was reportedly accurate. Through in vitro validation, a few CMV-associated chains were shown to be specific for CMV antigens.

It was with 60 Vbeta and 13 Jbeta primers that the PCR ran. In the original analysis: A later analysis tallied tens of millions of unique TCR beta chains, around 11 million of them shared. The assay was immunoSEQ multiplex PCR, and TCRdb's table has in-frame clones only and misses some. V and J calls and clone size are given by that table; D and trimming were obtained from the DNA. Of 95,000 to 150,000 clones listed, around three quarters are singletons. With respect to this clone: Its antigen is undetermined.

The sequencing input was PBMCs. The origin of this receptor is a woman aged 40 to 50 in good health and CMV-seropositive.

The CDR3 bases are TGTGCCAGCACCCCGGACATTAACTATGGCTACACCTTC. Residues: CASTPDINYGYTF. The V and J genes are TRBV9 and TRBJ1-2; possibly TRBD1 for D (5 bases). The V gene's germline CDR1 is SGDLS and CDR2 YYNGEE. There are 13 residues in the CDR3. V lost 6 bases and J lost 1, with 10 bases in between.